Listed below are T cell receptor beta chains from one sample, sequenced in a study of T cell responses to AZD1222 COVID-19 vaccine. Repertoires were generated with immunoSEQ multiplex PCR, while TCRdb's copy carries only in-frame clones and drops some. The data hold 150,000 to 200,000 clones, with around 93% observed a single time. Sequences were derived from peripheral blood, sampled on day 0 of AZD1222 vaccination. These receptors all stem from an adult in good health. Each CDR3 is given with its conserved first and last residue. Fields, in order: J gene, clone size, V gene, D gene, CDR3 DNA, CDR3 protein. The D gene is left open where the match is weak. Size tells how often a clone was seen (once, few, many) or the class of an expanded clone, and some rows leave it out.

J: TRBJ2-2; size: .; V: TRBV19; D: .; DNA: TGTGCCAGTAGTATTGACAGCACCGGGGAGCTGTTTTTT; CDR3: CASSIDSTGELFF
J: TRBJ2-7; size: .; V: TRBV6-5; D: TRBD1; DNA: TGTGCCAGCAGTTACCTCAGTACAGGGGATAAGCAGTACTTC; CDR3: CASSYLSTGDKQYF
J: TRBJ1-1; size: .; V: TRBV28; D: .; DNA: TGTGCCAGCAGTTCTCTGCCCAGCCCAGAAGCTTTCTTT; CDR3: CASSSLPSPEAFF
J: TRBJ2-5; size: .; V: TRBV5-8; D: TRBD2; DNA: TGTGCCAGCAGCTTGCAGAGGCCGGGACTAGCGGGATTAGAGACCCAGTACTTC; CDR3: CASSLQRPGLAGLETQYF
J: TRBJ2-1; size: .; V: TRBV24-1; D: TRBD1; DNA: TGTGCCACCAGTGACCACTTGGACAGGGATAATGAGCAGTTCTTC; CDR3: CATSDHLDRDNEQFF
J: TRBJ1-6; size: .; V: TRBV24-1; D: .; DNA: TGTGCCACCAGTGCAGGCAGTAGCTCCTATAATTCACCCCTCCACTTT; CDR3: CATSAGSSSYNSPLHF
J: TRBJ1-1; size: .; V: TRBV6-5; D: .; DNA: TGTGCCAGCAGTCGCCCGGGACTGGGGGAACCTGAAGCTTTCTTT; CDR3: CASSRPGLGEPEAFF
J: TRBJ2-3; size: .; V: TRBV15; D: .; DNA: TGTGCCACCAGTCGCGGGGAGCCCTCTAATACGCAGTATTTT; CDR3: CATSRGEPSNTQYF
J: TRBJ2-7; size: .; V: TRBV2; D: .; DNA: TGTGCCAGCTCATTCCGGGGAGAGGGCGAGCAGTACTTC; CDR3: CASSFRGEGEQYF
J: TRBJ1-1; size: .; V: TRBV10-3; D: .; DNA: TGTGCCCACTGCCGGAGTAGGGACACTGAAGCTTTCTTT; CDR3: CAHCRSRDTEAFF
J: TRBJ2-1; size: .; V: TRBV5-1; D: .; DNA: TGCGCCAGCAGCTCGACTACCCCCTTTAGGGACAATGAGCAGTTCTTC; CDR3: CASSSTTPFRDNEQFF
J: TRBJ1-2; size: .; V: TRBV30; D: TRBD1; DNA: TGTGCCTGGACTGGCCCGGACAGGGGATATGGCTACACCTTC; CDR3: CAWTGPDRGYGYTF
J: TRBJ1-1; size: .; V: TRBV4-2; D: .; DNA: TGTGCCAGCAGCCAAACCCGAGGCTTCTCCGGGGGTGAAGCTTTCTTT; CDR3: CASSQTRGFSGGEAFF
J: TRBJ2-1; size: .; V: TRBV12-3/TRBV12-4; D: .; DNA: TGTGCCGTATCTTTGGCGGGCCGAAGGTTCTTC; CDR3: CAVSLAGRRFF
J: TRBJ2-7; size: .; V: TRBV9; D: .; DNA: TGTGCCAGCAGCGTCGGAGGGGGGGCGCGGTACGAGCAGTACTTC; CDR3: CASSVGGGARYEQYF
J: TRBJ2-7; size: .; V: TRBV11-2; D: .; DNA: TGTGCCAGCAGCTTAGAGCCCCCCCGTGGGTACGAGCAGTACTTC; CDR3: CASSLEPPRGYEQYF
J: TRBJ2-5; size: once; V: TRBV6-5; D: .; DNA: TGTGCCAGCAGTTACTCGAAAGCCAAAAAGGGAGAGACCCAGTACTTC; CDR3: CASSYSKAKKGETQYF
J: TRBJ2-7; size: .; V: TRBV9; D: .; DNA: TGTGCCAGCAGCGTAGTGGGACAATCCTACGAGCAGTACTTC; CDR3: CASSVVGQSYEQYF
J: TRBJ2-7; size: few; V: TRBV2; D: .; DNA: TGTGCCAGCAGTGAACCCGCCTCGGGCGAGCAGTACTTC; CDR3: CASSEPASGEQYF
J: TRBJ2-2; size: .; V: TRBV30; D: .; DNA: TGTGCCTGGAGTGCTTCAGTCGGGGAGCTGTTTTTT; CDR3: CAWSASVGELFF
J: TRBJ1-5; size: .; V: TRBV24-1; D: .; DNA: TGTGCCACCAGTGATTCGGGCGGAGCCCATCAGCCCCAGCATTTT; CDR3: CATSDSGGAHQPQHF
J: TRBJ2-3; size: .; V: TRBV7-9; D: TRBD2; DNA: TGTGCCAGCAGCCTCGGGACTAGCGGCACAGATACGCAGTATTTT; CDR3: CASSLGTSGTDTQYF
J: TRBJ1-1; size: .; V: TRBV6-6; D: .; DNA: TGTGCCAGCAAAATAGGGGTAGTGAACACTGAAGCTTTCTTT; CDR3: CASKIGVVNTEAFF
J: TRBJ2-2; size: .; V: TRBV27; D: .; DNA: TGTGCCAGCACCACGTGGCAGGTGGACACCGGGGAGCTGTTTTTT; CDR3: CASTTWQVDTGELFF
J: TRBJ1-5; size: .; V: TRBV6-1; D: .; DNA: TGTGCCAGCAGTGAAGCTCCGGGTCAGCCCCAGCATTTT; CDR3: CASSEAPGQPQHF
J: TRBJ1-6; size: .; V: TRBV6-4; D: .; DNA: TGTGCCAGCAGTGAACGACAGGAGGGCTCACCCCTCCACTTT; CDR3: CASSERQEGSPLHF
J: TRBJ2-7; size: .; V: TRBV6-1; D: .; DNA: TGTGCCAGCAGTGAGCTAGAAGGGTTATCCTACGAGCAGTACTTC; CDR3: CASSELEGLSYEQYF
J: TRBJ1-1; size: once; V: TRBV4-3; D: .; DNA: TGCGCCAGCAGCCAGGGGGCTGGGAACACTGAAGCTTTCTTT; CDR3: CASSQGAGNTEAFF
J: TRBJ1-1; size: .; V: TRBV25-1; D: .; DNA: TGTGCCAGCAGTGAATATTGGGGGCGGGAGGCTTTCTTT; CDR3: CASSEYWGREAFF
J: TRBJ2-2; size: .; V: TRBV7-3; D: .; DNA: TGTGCCAGCAGTTCGAATAGTCGGGGCGGGGAGCTGTTTTTT; CDR3: CASSSNSRGGELFF
J: TRBJ2-5; size: .; V: TRBV5-1; D: TRBD1; DNA: TGCGCCAGCAGCTCGCCTGACAGGGGGCAAGAGACCCAGTACTTC; CDR3: CASSSPDRGQETQYF
J: TRBJ1-2; size: .; V: TRBV7-9; D: .; DNA: TGTGCCAGCAGCTTAGGGGAAGAAGGCTACACCTTC; CDR3: CASSLGEEGYTF
J: TRBJ1-2; size: .; V: TRBV4-1; D: .; DNA: TGCGCCAGCAGCCAAGATCCCCTCCCCAGAGGCTACACCTTC; CDR3: CASSQDPLPRGYTF
J: TRBJ1-4; size: .; V: TRBV28; D: .; DNA: TGTGCCAGCAGTCCCTTCCGTCCCGAAAAACTGTTTTTT; CDR3: CASSPFRPEKLFF
J: TRBJ2-7; size: .; V: TRBV19; D: TRBD2; DNA: TGTGCCACCGGGAGGGTGGGGATCGAGCAGTACTTC; CDR3: CATGRVGIEQYF
J: TRBJ2-1; size: .; V: TRBV9; D: .; DNA: TGTGCCAGCAGCGACACTAGCACCTCCTACAATGAGCAGTTCTTC; CDR3: CASSDTSTSYNEQFF
J: TRBJ1-4; size: .; V: TRBV30; D: .; DNA: TGTGCCTGGAGTGTAGGTCCGAACAGGTTCAGAATGGCAACTAATGAAAAACTGTTTTTT; CDR3: CAWSVGPNRFRMATNEKLFF
J: TRBJ1-1; size: .; V: TRBV7-9; D: .; DNA: TGTGCCAGCAACTCGGGAAACACTGAAGCTTTCTTT; CDR3: CASNSGNTEAFF
J: TRBJ2-7; size: .; V: TRBV7-2; D: .; DNA: TGTGCCAGCACCCCTGAGTCGGCGGACGTCTCCTACGAGCAGTACTTC; CDR3: CASTPESADVSYEQYF
J: TRBJ2-7; size: .; V: TRBV6-6; D: .; DNA: TGTGCCAGCAGACAGGCGAGCTCCTACGAGCAGTACTTC; CDR3: CASRQASSYEQYF
J: TRBJ2-1; size: .; V: TRBV11-2; D: TRBD2; DNA: TGTGCCAGCAGCGAGTTCCGCGCGGGAGTCCACCTCGAGCAGTTCTTC; CDR3: CASSEFRAGVHLEQFF
J: TRBJ1-2; size: .; V: TRBV10-3; D: TRBD1; DNA: TGTGCCATCCGCGGACAGGGCGTTAACTATGGCTACACCTTC; CDR3: CAIRGQGVNYGYTF
J: TRBJ1-1; size: .; V: TRBV19; D: .; DNA: TGTGCCAGTAGTATCACAGAGAACACTGAAGCTTTCTTT; CDR3: CASSITENTEAFF
J: TRBJ1-2; size: .; V: TRBV28; D: TRBD1; DNA: TGTGCCAGCATCCCACAGGGGGCGTATGGCTACACCTTC; CDR3: CASIPQGAYGYTF
J: TRBJ2-1; size: .; V: TRBV6-4; D: TRBD2; DNA: TGTGCCAGCAGTTTAGCGGGTGACTACAATGAGCAGTTCTTC; CDR3: CASSLAGDYNEQFF
J: TRBJ2-7; size: .; V: TRBV25-1; D: TRBD1; DNA: TGTGCCAGCAGTGGGATAGGACAGGGCAACGAGCAGTACTTC; CDR3: CASSGIGQGNEQYF
J: TRBJ1-3; size: .; V: TRBV13; D: .; DNA: TGTGCCAGCAGCTTAGGAGACAGTGGAAACACCATATATTTT; CDR3: CASSLGDSGNTIYF
J: TRBJ2-7; size: .; V: TRBV29-1; D: TRBD1; DNA: TGCAGCGTTGAATTAGGCCGCCTCGGGACAGAAAGCTACGAGCAGTACTTC; CDR3: CSVELGRLGTESYEQYF
J: TRBJ1-5; size: once; V: TRBV7-2; D: TRBD1; DNA: TGTGCCAGCAGCTTGTTTGGACAGGGGAGTAGCAATCAGCCCCAGCATTTT; CDR3: CASSLFGQGSSNQPQHF
J: TRBJ2-7; size: .; V: TRBV6-2/TRBV6-3; D: .; DNA: TGTGCCAGCAGTATTGGGGTTTACGAGCAGTACTTC; CDR3: CASSIGVYEQYF
J: TRBJ2-7; size: .; V: TRBV19; D: .; DNA: TGTGCCAGTAACATGAGGCCCTTC; CDR3: CASNMRPF
J: TRBJ1-1; size: .; V: TRBV7-3; D: .; DNA: TGTGCCAGCAGCTTACATCGCAGCCAAAACACTGAAGCTTTCTTT; CDR3: CASSLHRSQNTEAFF
J: TRBJ1-5; size: .; V: TRBV19; D: .; DNA: TGTGCCAGTAGTGCCCGGGGCGGCAATCAGCCCCAGCATTTT; CDR3: CASSARGGNQPQHF
J: TRBJ1-5; size: .; V: TRBV7-8; D: .; DNA: TGTGCCAGCAGCTTATCCAGGGGCAACAATCAGCCCCAGCATTTT; CDR3: CASSLSRGNNQPQHF
J: TRBJ2-3; size: .; V: TRBV6-5; D: .; DNA: TGTGCCAGCAGCCCAGAGGGGGGAGATACGCAGTATTTT; CDR3: CASSPEGGDTQYF
J: TRBJ1-1; size: .; V: TRBV4-2; D: .; DNA: TGTGCCAGCAGTCCCGGGCCGCTGAACACTGAAGCTTTCTTT; CDR3: CASSPGPLNTEAFF
J: TRBJ2-1; size: .; V: TRBV24-1; D: TRBD2; DNA: TGTGCCACGGGGGGGACTAGCGGGAGGGCCAGCTCCTACAATGAGCAGTTCTTC; CDR3: CATGGTSGRASSYNEQFF
J: TRBJ1-6; size: .; V: TRBV9; D: .; DNA: TGTGCCAGCAGCGCGGACAAGCCGAATTCACCCCTCCACTTT; CDR3: CASSADKPNSPLHF
J: TRBJ1-1; size: once; V: TRBV25-1; D: TRBD1; DNA: TGTGCCAGCACCGGGACAGGGGAAGCTTTCTTT; CDR3: CASTGTGEAFF